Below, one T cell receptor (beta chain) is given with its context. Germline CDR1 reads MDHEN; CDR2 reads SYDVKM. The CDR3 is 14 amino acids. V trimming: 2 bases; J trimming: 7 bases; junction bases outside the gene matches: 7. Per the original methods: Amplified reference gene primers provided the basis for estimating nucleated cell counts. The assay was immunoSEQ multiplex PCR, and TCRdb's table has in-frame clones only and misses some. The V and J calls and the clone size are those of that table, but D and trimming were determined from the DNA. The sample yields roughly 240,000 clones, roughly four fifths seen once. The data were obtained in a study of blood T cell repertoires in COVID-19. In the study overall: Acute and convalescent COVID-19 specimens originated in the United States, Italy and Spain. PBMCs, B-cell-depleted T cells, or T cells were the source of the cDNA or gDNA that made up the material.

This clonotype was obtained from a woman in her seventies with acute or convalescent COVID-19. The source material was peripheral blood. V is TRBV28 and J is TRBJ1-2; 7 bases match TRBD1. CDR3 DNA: TGTGCCAGCAGTTTAAGGCAGGGGGGATCTGGCTACACCTTC. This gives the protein CASSLRQGGSGYTF.